The TCR beta chain described here comes from a study of T cells after yellow fever vaccination. The 5'RACE template-switching step produced TCR cDNA and added a universal primer site and UMIs. Using its own MiXCR run on the 5' RACE reads, TCRdb lists one record per CDR3 protein. In the table there are about 330,000 distinct CDR3 sequences, approximately 4% of which are singletons. Trimming took 1 base from V and 8 from J; bases not matched to a gene: 10. The CDR3 extends over 16 amino acids. Germline CDR1 SGHRS, CDR2 YFSETQ. The receptor was isolated from a man between 18 and 35 years old who received the YFV17D yellow fever vaccine. Sequencing used PBMCs, obtained 5 days after the yellow fever booster vaccination. This chain links TRBV5-1 with TRBJ1-4; 8 bases are a match to TRBD1. The CDR3 spells CASSLNRGSWNEKLFF. CDR3 in DNA: TGCGCCAGCAGCTTGAACAGGGGGTCGTGGAACGAAAAACTGTTTTTT.